A selection of T cell receptor beta chains follows, all from one sample in a study of vaccination and CD4 T cells after COVID-19. These receptors have no known antigen. One entry per CDR3 protein results from TCRdb running MiXCR on the PCR reads. The profile shows over 15,000 distinct CDR3 sequences, less than 45% of them singletons. The sample in question was CD4+ T cells from blood, cultured in vitro, obtained before SARS-CoV-2 vaccination. Every receptor here comes from a human donor who received a COVID-19 vaccine. The CDR3 runs from the conserved cysteine through the conserved F or W. Fields, in order: D gene, clone size, J gene, V gene, CDR3 protein, CDR3 DNA. D genes are given only for firm matches. Size is stated for part of the rows, as once, few or many counts, or as a class when the clone is expanded.

d_call: -; clone_size: -; j_call: TRBJ1-1; v_call: TRBV10-1; cdr3_aa: CASKVSMNTEAFF; cdr3_nt: TGCGCCAGCAAGGTCAGCATGAACACTGAAGCTTTCTTT
d_call: -; clone_size: few; j_call: TRBJ2-3; v_call: TRBV27; cdr3_aa: CASSSKRDTQYF; cdr3_nt: TGTGCCAGCAGTTCAAAGCGGGATACGCAGTATTTT
d_call: -; clone_size: -; j_call: TRBJ2-2; v_call: TRBV6-1; cdr3_aa: CASSEALGRVDTGELFF; cdr3_nt: TGTGCCAGCAGTGAAGCGCTGGGCAGGGTAGACACCGGGGAGCTGTTTTTT
d_call: -; clone_size: once; j_call: TRBJ1-4; v_call: TRBV11-2; cdr3_aa: CASSAGGTKEKLFF; cdr3_nt: TGTGCCAGCAGCGCCGGGGGGACTAAGGAAAAACTGTTTTTT
d_call: -; clone_size: few; j_call: TRBJ1-2; v_call: TRBV6-1; cdr3_aa: CASTNHRAGYTF; cdr3_nt: TGTGCCAGCACCAACCACAGGGCTGGCTACACCTTC
d_call: -; clone_size: -; j_call: TRBJ2-3; v_call: TRBV7-8; cdr3_aa: CASSLQRGAGTDTQYF; cdr3_nt: TGTGCCAGCAGCTTACAACGGGGGGCAGGCACAGATACGCAGTATTTT
d_call: TRBD1; clone_size: -; j_call: TRBJ2-1; v_call: TRBV7-2; cdr3_aa: CASSSRQGANEQFF; cdr3_nt: TGTGCCAGCAGCTCCCGACAGGGGGCAAATGAGCAGTTCTTC
d_call: TRBD1; clone_size: -; j_call: TRBJ1-5; v_call: TRBV10-2; cdr3_aa: CASRGQENQPQHF; cdr3_nt: TGCGCCAGCAGGGGACAGGAGAATCAGCCCCAGCATTTT
d_call: -; clone_size: few; j_call: TRBJ1-1; v_call: TRBV6-1; cdr3_aa: CASTLRYGNTEAFF; cdr3_nt: TGTGCCAGCACCCTAAGGTACGGGAACACTGAAGCTTTCTTT
d_call: -; clone_size: -; j_call: TRBJ1-1; v_call: TRBV5-1; cdr3_aa: CASSGEGGEAFF; cdr3_nt: TGCGCCAGCAGCGGGGAGGGGGGAGAAGCTTTCTTT
d_call: -; clone_size: -; j_call: TRBJ2-5; v_call: TRBV7-2; cdr3_aa: CASSSEYQETQYF; cdr3_nt: TGTGCCAGCAGCTCGGAGTACCAAGAGACCCAGTACTTC
d_call: TRBD2; clone_size: -; j_call: TRBJ2-1; v_call: TRBV30; cdr3_aa: CAWSPSGGGLFNEQFF; cdr3_nt: TGTGCCTGGAGTCCATCGGGGGGGGGCTTGTTTAATGAGCAGTTCTTC
d_call: -; clone_size: few; j_call: TRBJ1-6; v_call: TRBV2; cdr3_aa: CASSESRGVGSPLHF; cdr3_nt: TGTGCCAGCAGTGAGTCACGGGGGGTAGGTTCACCCCTCCACTTT
d_call: -; clone_size: -; j_call: TRBJ1-6; v_call: TRBV21-1; cdr3_aa: CASSKGGGDQDSPLHF; cdr3_nt: TGTGCCAGCAGCAAAGGAGGAGGGGATCAGGATTCACCCCTCCACTTT
d_call: TRBD2; clone_size: -; j_call: TRBJ2-3; v_call: TRBV18; cdr3_aa: CASSPGSGGIGTDTQYF; cdr3_nt: TGTGCCAGCTCACCAGGGAGCGGGGGTATCGGGACAGATACGCAGTATTTT
d_call: -; clone_size: -; j_call: TRBJ1-2; v_call: TRBV10-3; cdr3_aa: CAIMGSGLGGYTF; cdr3_nt: TGTGCCATCATGGGCTCAGGGCTTGGAGGCTACACCTTC
d_call: -; clone_size: few; j_call: TRBJ2-3; v_call: TRBV6-1; cdr3_aa: CASSYGPTDTQYF; cdr3_nt: TGTGCCAGCTCCTACGGTCCCACAGATACGCAGTATTTT
d_call: -; clone_size: few; j_call: TRBJ2-2; v_call: TRBV20-1; cdr3_aa: CSAKGEGGELFF; cdr3_nt: TGCAGTGCTAAGGGGGAGGGCGGGGAGCTGTTTTTT
d_call: TRBD1; clone_size: -; j_call: TRBJ1-6; v_call: TRBV5-4; cdr3_aa: CASTSGTGLNSPLHF; cdr3_nt: TGTGCCAGCACCTCCGGGACAGGGCTAAATTCACCCCTCCACTTT
d_call: TRBD1; clone_size: few; j_call: TRBJ2-5; v_call: TRBV20-1; cdr3_aa: CSATPGTGGLETQYF; cdr3_nt: TGCAGTGCTACCCCCGGGACAGGGGGCCTAGAGACCCAGTACTTC
d_call: -; clone_size: -; j_call: TRBJ2-7; v_call: TRBV5-1; cdr3_aa: CASSIGTKSSYEQYF; cdr3_nt: TGCGCCAGCAGCATCGGGACCAAGAGCTCCTACGAGCAGTACTTC
d_call: -; clone_size: -; j_call: TRBJ1-2; v_call: TRBV6-5; cdr3_aa: CASSYGGLDDNYGYTF; cdr3_nt: TGTGCCAGCAGTTACGGGGGGCTGGATGATAACTATGGCTACACCTTC
d_call: -; clone_size: -; j_call: TRBJ1-1; v_call: TRBV25-1; cdr3_aa: CASSVPLGRGTEAFF; cdr3_nt: TGTGCCAGCAGTGTTCCGTTAGGCCGAGGAACTGAAGCTTTCTTT
d_call: -; clone_size: -; j_call: TRBJ1-1; v_call: TRBV19; cdr3_aa: CASSTPGRGGGSTEAFF; cdr3_nt: TGTGCCAGTAGTACCCCCGGTCGGGGGGGGGGTTCCACTGAAGCTTTCTTT
d_call: -; clone_size: few; j_call: TRBJ1-1; v_call: TRBV7-6; cdr3_aa: CASSLSGLRNTEAFF; cdr3_nt: TGTGCCAGCAGCTTAAGCGGACTACGGAACACTGAAGCTTTCTTT
d_call: -; clone_size: -; j_call: TRBJ1-5; v_call: TRBV6-1; cdr3_aa: CASSGQGGSRPQHF; cdr3_nt: TGTGCCAGCAGTGGCCAGGGAGGGTCAAGGCCCCAGCATTTT
d_call: -; clone_size: once; j_call: TRBJ2-1; v_call: TRBV19; cdr3_aa: CASSRGAVSYEQFF; cdr3_nt: TGTGCCAGTAGTAGGGGGGCGGTCAGCTATGAGCAGTTCTTC
d_call: -; clone_size: -; j_call: TRBJ2-7; v_call: TRBV19; cdr3_aa: CASSIATGTYEQYF; cdr3_nt: TGTGCCAGTAGTATAGCTACAGGGACCTACGAGCAGTACTTC
d_call: -; clone_size: -; j_call: TRBJ2-2; v_call: TRBV2; cdr3_aa: CASSDGRLTGELFF; cdr3_nt: TGTGCCAGCAGTGACGGTCGGCTCACCGGGGAGCTGTTTTTT
d_call: -; clone_size: few; j_call: TRBJ1-2; v_call: TRBV7-9; cdr3_aa: CASSLIQGAGYTF; cdr3_nt: TGTGCCAGCAGCTTAATCCAGGGTGCTGGCTACACCTTC
d_call: -; clone_size: -; j_call: TRBJ1-6; v_call: TRBV2; cdr3_aa: CASSPRGGKIYNSPLHF; cdr3_nt: TGTGCCAGCAGTCCCCGAGGAGGGAAGATCTATAATTCACCCCTCCACTTT
d_call: -; clone_size: few; j_call: TRBJ1-6; v_call: TRBV20-1; cdr3_aa: CSARDRGDSGNSPLHF; cdr3_nt: TGCAGTGCTAGAGATCGAGGGGATTCGGGAAATTCACCCCTCCACTTT
d_call: TRBD2; clone_size: -; j_call: TRBJ2-3; v_call: TRBV6-1; cdr3_aa: CASRRGARTDTQYF; cdr3_nt: TGTGCCAGCAGGCGGGGGGCGCGCACAGATACGCAGTATTTT
d_call: -; clone_size: -; j_call: TRBJ2-3; v_call: TRBV24-1; cdr3_aa: CATLGTSTDTQYF; cdr3_nt: TGTGCCACCTTGGGCACTAGCACAGATACGCAGTATTTT
d_call: TRBD1; clone_size: -; j_call: TRBJ2-1; v_call: TRBV20-1; cdr3_aa: CSARSPTGVTYNEQFF; cdr3_nt: TGCAGTGCTAGATCCCCGACAGGGGTGACCTACAATGAGCAGTTCTTC
d_call: -; clone_size: -; j_call: TRBJ1-1; v_call: TRBV6-4; cdr3_aa: CASSAEGGTEAFF; cdr3_nt: TGTGCCAGCAGCGCCGAGGGGGGCACTGAAGCTTTCTTT
d_call: TRBD2; clone_size: -; j_call: TRBJ2-5; v_call: TRBV7-3; cdr3_aa: CASSWKSGGEEQETQYF; cdr3_nt: TGTGCCAGCAGCTGGAAGAGCGGGGGGGAAGAGCAAGAGACCCAGTACTTC
d_call: -; clone_size: few; j_call: TRBJ1-2; v_call: TRBV19; cdr3_aa: CASSIIKGSGGYTF; cdr3_nt: TGTGCCAGTAGTATAATCAAAGGGTCCGGAGGCTACACCTTC
d_call: TRBD2; clone_size: few; j_call: TRBJ2-5; v_call: TRBV10-3; cdr3_aa: CAISESSGLAGDQETQYF; cdr3_nt: TGTGCCATCAGTGAGTCCTCGGGACTAGCGGGAGACCAAGAGACCCAGTACTTC
d_call: -; clone_size: -; j_call: TRBJ2-1; v_call: TRBV7-6; cdr3_aa: CASSFRVFDEQFF; cdr3_nt: TGTGCCAGCAGCTTCCGCGTGTTTGATGAGCAGTTCTTC
d_call: -; clone_size: few; j_call: TRBJ1-1; v_call: TRBV18; cdr3_aa: CASSPSTVGNTEAFF; cdr3_nt: TGTGCCAGCTCACCATCTACGGTTGGGAACACTGAAGCTTTCTTT
d_call: -; clone_size: -; j_call: TRBJ2-1; v_call: TRBV7-2; cdr3_aa: CASSLGGGRIREQFF; cdr3_nt: TGTGCCAGCAGCTTAGGGGGGGGGCGCATCCGTGAGCAGTTCTTC
d_call: -; clone_size: once; j_call: TRBJ2-3; v_call: TRBV24-1; cdr3_aa: CATSEAPTDTQYF; cdr3_nt: TGTGCCACCAGTGAGGCACCCACAGATACGCAGTATTTT
d_call: -; clone_size: -; j_call: TRBJ2-7; v_call: TRBV19; cdr3_aa: CASSGQGGTEQYF; cdr3_nt: TGTGCCAGTAGTGGGCAGGGGGGAACCGAGCAGTACTTC
d_call: -; clone_size: -; j_call: TRBJ1-3; v_call: TRBV6-5; cdr3_aa: CASSSKTLGSGNTIYF; cdr3_nt: TGTGCCAGCAGTTCGAAGACCTTGGGCTCTGGAAACACCATATATTTT
d_call: -; clone_size: few; j_call: TRBJ2-5; v_call: TRBV19; cdr3_aa: CASSIDRRGSETQYF; cdr3_nt: TGTGCCAGTAGTATAGACCGGAGGGGATCAGAGACCCAGTACTTC
d_call: -; clone_size: -; j_call: TRBJ1-5; v_call: TRBV10-2; cdr3_aa: CASTTGQNPQHF; cdr3_nt: TGCGCCAGCACGACAGGTCAAAATCCCCAGCATTTT
d_call: -; clone_size: -; j_call: TRBJ1-2; v_call: TRBV6-5; cdr3_aa: CASSYSAINYGYTF; cdr3_nt: TGTGCCAGCAGTTACTCGGCTATTAACTATGGCTACACCTTC
d_call: -; clone_size: few; j_call: TRBJ1-6; v_call: TRBV2; cdr3_aa: CASSQQGENSPLHF; cdr3_nt: TGTGCCAGCAGTCAACAGGGTGAAAATTCACCCCTCCACTTT
d_call: -; clone_size: -; j_call: TRBJ2-5; v_call: TRBV25-1; cdr3_aa: CAATSRGAGETQYF; cdr3_nt: TGTGCCGCCACCTCCAGGGGGGCCGGGGAGACCCAGTACTTC
d_call: TRBD1; clone_size: -; j_call: TRBJ2-3; v_call: TRBV2; cdr3_aa: CASSRTGGWDTQYF; cdr3_nt: TGTGCCAGCAGTCGGACAGGGGGATGGGATACGCAGTATTTT
d_call: TRBD1; clone_size: -; j_call: TRBJ2-7; v_call: TRBV25-1; cdr3_aa: CASTTGSSYEQYF; cdr3_nt: TGTGCCAGCACGACAGGGAGCTCCTACGAGCAGTACTTC
d_call: TRBD2; clone_size: -; j_call: TRBJ2-4; v_call: TRBV4-2; cdr3_aa: CASSQETSGGVKNIQYF; cdr3_nt: TGTGCCAGCAGCCAAGAAACTAGCGGGGGTGTCAAAAACATTCAGTACTTC
d_call: -; clone_size: -; j_call: TRBJ2-3; v_call: TRBV19; cdr3_aa: CASSIDPHRGDTQYF; cdr3_nt: TGTGCCAGTAGTATAGACCCCCACCGTGGGGATACGCAGTATTTT
d_call: -; clone_size: -; j_call: TRBJ1-1; v_call: TRBV11-3; cdr3_aa: CASSLYSTRNTEAFF; cdr3_nt: TGTGCCAGCAGCTTATACAGTACTCGGAACACTGAAGCTTTCTTT
d_call: TRBD1; clone_size: few; j_call: TRBJ2-7; v_call: TRBV25-1; cdr3_aa: CASSQTGRPWEQYF; cdr3_nt: TGTGCCAGCAGTCAGACAGGGCGGCCGTGGGAGCAGTACTTC
d_call: TRBD1; clone_size: -; j_call: TRBJ1-5; v_call: TRBV15; cdr3_aa: CATSTVRDRVSGSNQPQHF; cdr3_nt: TGTGCCACCAGCACCGTCCGGGACAGGGTAAGCGGGAGCAATCAGCCCCAGCATTTT
d_call: TRBD1; clone_size: few; j_call: TRBJ1-5; v_call: TRBV28; cdr3_aa: CASSWHAGTGEKQPQHF; cdr3_nt: TGTGCCAGCAGTTGGCACGCTGGGACAGGGGAAAAACAGCCCCAGCATTTT
d_call: -; clone_size: once; j_call: TRBJ2-6; v_call: TRBV19; cdr3_aa: CASALQLSGANVLTF; cdr3_nt: TGTGCCAGTGCCCTACAGCTATCTGGGGCCAACGTCCTGACTTTC